These T cell receptor beta chains were read from a single sample in a study of blood T cell repertoires in COVID-19. The protocol was immunoSEQ multiplex PCR, while the TCRdb copy is restricted to in-frame clones and leaves out a portion. Here the sample spans about 180,000 clones, roughly 87% being singletons. The sequenced sample consisted of peripheral blood. These receptors all come from a woman between 65 and 79 years old with COVID-19, enrolled during active disease. Both conserved end residues are part of each CDR3. Fields, in order: V gene, J gene, D gene, clone size, CDR3 DNA, CDR3 protein. A D gene is named only where the DNA matches it firmly. Expanded clones are given a class, and other clones once, few, many or no size at all.

V: TRBV28
J: TRBJ1-1
D: -
size: -
DNA: TGTGCCAGCAGTTCCACAGGGACAAGGCCTTTCTTT
CDR3: CASSSTGTRPFF

V: TRBV5-1
J: TRBJ1-1
D: TRBD1
size: -
DNA: TGCGCCAGCAGCCCGGGACAGGGGGCTTCTGAAGCTTTCTTT
CDR3: CASSPGQGASEAFF

V: TRBV19
J: TRBJ2-1
D: TRBD2
size: -
DNA: TGTGCCAGTAGCGATACCTTAGCGGGGTACAATGAGCAGTTCTTC
CDR3: CASSDTLAGYNEQFF

V: TRBV5-1
J: TRBJ1-5
D: -
size: -
DNA: TGCGCCAGCAGCTCCCGGGCAGGGGAACAGCCCCAGCATTTT
CDR3: CASSSRAGEQPQHF

V: TRBV30
J: TRBJ2-3
D: -
size: -
DNA: TGTGCCTGGGAGGAGCGGCAAGTAGATACGCAGTATTTT
CDR3: CAWEERQVDTQYF

V: TRBV18
J: TRBJ2-5
D: -
size: -
DNA: TGTGCCAGCTCACCCGAACAGGGTGGGGAGACCCAGTACTTC
CDR3: CASSPEQGGETQYF

V: TRBV27
J: TRBJ2-1
D: TRBD2
size: -
DNA: TGTGCCAGCAGTCTCGCGGGAGGGCCGAGGGATGAGCAGTTCTTC
CDR3: CASSLAGGPRDEQFF

V: TRBV19
J: TRBJ1-5
D: -
size: -
DNA: TGTGCCAGTAGTATAGACAGGGTTCAGCCCCAGCATTTT
CDR3: CASSIDRVQPQHF

V: TRBV11-2
J: TRBJ2-7
D: -
size: few
DNA: TGTGCCAGCAGCTTAGATTCGAGGGGGACCTACGAGCAGTACTTC
CDR3: CASSLDSRGTYEQYF

V: TRBV28
J: TRBJ1-1
D: -
size: -
DNA: TGTGCCAGCAGTTTACCGACAGATATCGCAGAAGCTTTCTTT
CDR3: CASSLPTDIAEAFF

V: TRBV9
J: TRBJ2-1
D: TRBD1
size: -
DNA: TGTGCCAGCAGCGTAGGTAGGACAGGGGGCACCTACAATGAGCAGTTCTTC
CDR3: CASSVGRTGGTYNEQFF

V: TRBV10-3
J: TRBJ2-1
D: TRBD2
size: -
DNA: TGTGCCATCAGTGAAGGGACTAGCGGAGGGTACAATGAGCAGTTCTTC
CDR3: CAISEGTSGGYNEQFF

V: TRBV6-6
J: TRBJ1-5
D: TRBD1
size: -
DNA: TGTGCCAGCAGCTATGGGACAGGGGCGATAAATCAGCCCCAGCATTTT
CDR3: CASSYGTGAINQPQHF

V: TRBV5-1
J: TRBJ2-7
D: -
size: -
DNA: TGCGCCAGCAGCTTGTCCGGGACTGCCAGCTCCTACGAGCAGTACTTC
CDR3: CASSLSGTASSYEQYF

V: TRBV3-1/TRBV3-2
J: TRBJ1-5
D: -
size: -
DNA: TGTGCCAGCAGCTGGCAGGGTAATCAGCCCCAGCATTTT
CDR3: CASSWQGNQPQHF

V: TRBV28
J: TRBJ1-2
D: -
size: -
DNA: TGTGCCAGTGCGGGGAATACCCACTATGGCTACACCTTC
CDR3: CASAGNTHYGYTF

V: TRBV24-1
J: TRBJ1-5
D: TRBD1
size: -
DNA: TGTGCCACCAGTGAACCAGGGGGCGGCAATCAGCCCCAGCATTTT
CDR3: CATSEPGGGNQPQHF

V: TRBV30
J: TRBJ2-2
D: -
size: few
DNA: TGTGCCTGGAGTGGGGGTGGCAGGGGTTTAACCGGGGAGCTGTTTTTT
CDR3: CAWSGGGRGLTGELFF

V: TRBV29-1
J: TRBJ1-1
D: -
size: -
DNA: TGCAGCGTTGAAAACGGTCGTGAAGCTTTCTTT
CDR3: CSVENGREAFF

V: TRBV14
J: TRBJ2-1
D: -
size: -
DNA: TGTGCCAGCAGCCTCCCGGGACTTCTAGGCTCCTACAATGAGCAGTTCTTC
CDR3: CASSLPGLLGSYNEQFF

V: TRBV28
J: TRBJ1-1
D: -
size: -
DNA: TGTGCCAGCAGTTTATTGAGGACTGAAGCTTTCTTT
CDR3: CASSLLRTEAFF

V: TRBV19
J: TRBJ2-2
D: TRBD1
size: -
DNA: TGTGCCAGTAGTATACCCCTCCAGGGGGCCGGGGAGCTGTTTTTT
CDR3: CASSIPLQGAGELFF

V: TRBV30
J: TRBJ1-5
D: -
size: -
DNA: TGTGCCTGGAACGGAGAACTCAATCAGCCCCAGCATTTT
CDR3: CAWNGELNQPQHF

V: TRBV5-8
J: TRBJ2-7
D: TRBD1
size: once
DNA: TGTGCCAGCAGAAAGACAGGGGTCTACGAGCAGTACTTC
CDR3: CASRKTGVYEQYF

V: TRBV7-2
J: TRBJ2-7
D: -
size: -
DNA: TGTGCCAGCAGCTTAAACTCGGGGACCTACGAGCAGTACTTC
CDR3: CASSLNSGTYEQYF

V: TRBV11-3
J: TRBJ2-2
D: -
size: -
DNA: TGTGCCAGCAGCTTAGTTAGCACCCTGAGCACCGGGGAGCTGTTTTTT
CDR3: CASSLVSTLSTGELFF

V: TRBV5-4
J: TRBJ2-3
D: -
size: -
DNA: TGTGCCAGCAGCTTGGTTCTTACGGCTCTAGGGGAAGGTAGCACAGATACGCAGTATTTT
CDR3: CASSLVLTALGEGSTDTQYF

V: TRBV24-1
J: TRBJ2-4
D: -
size: -
DNA: TGTGCCACCAGTGATGGGCTACTAGCCAAAAACATTCAGTACTTC
CDR3: CATSDGLLAKNIQYF

V: TRBV3-1/TRBV3-2
J: TRBJ2-3
D: -
size: few
DNA: TGTGCCAGCAGCCAGCAAGAGGTTAGGCTTACTAGCACAGATACGCAGTATTTT
CDR3: CASSQQEVRLTSTDTQYF

V: TRBV7-2
J: TRBJ2-5
D: -
size: few
DNA: TGTGCCAGCAGTCTAGAGGGGGGGGAAGAGACCCAGTACTTC
CDR3: CASSLEGGEETQYF

V: TRBV19
J: TRBJ1-5
D: -
size: -
DNA: TGTGCCACCCTGGAGGAGGGGAGGTGGAATCAGCCCCAGCATTTT
CDR3: CATLEEGRWNQPQHF

V: TRBV6-5
J: TRBJ2-5
D: -
size: -
DNA: TGTGCCAGCAGACCGACAGTCCAAGAGACCCAGTACTTC
CDR3: CASRPTVQETQYF

V: TRBV9
J: TRBJ1-3
D: TRBD1
size: -
DNA: TGTGCCAGCAGCCTGGACAGGGCTGGAAACACCATATATTTT
CDR3: CASSLDRAGNTIYF

V: TRBV24-1
J: TRBJ1-4
D: TRBD1
size: -
DNA: TGTGCCACCAGTGATGACAGGGCTGGGAATGAAAAACTGTTTTTT
CDR3: CATSDDRAGNEKLFF

V: TRBV6-1
J: TRBJ2-1
D: TRBD2
size: -
DNA: TGTGCCAGCAGTGAGGGACTAGGCGCCTACAATGAGCAGTTCTTC
CDR3: CASSEGLGAYNEQFF

V: TRBV19
J: TRBJ2-1
D: -
size: once
DNA: TGTGCCAGTAGTAGCAGAATCGACAATGAGCAGTTCTTC
CDR3: CASSSRIDNEQFF

V: TRBV30
J: TRBJ1-5
D: -
size: -
DNA: TGTGCCTGGAAGGGGGACCCCAATCAGCCCCAGCATTTT
CDR3: CAWKGDPNQPQHF

V: TRBV28
J: TRBJ2-1
D: -
size: -
DNA: TGTGCCAGCCGGGAGTACAATGAGCAGTTCTTC
CDR3: CASREYNEQFF

V: TRBV28
J: TRBJ2-7
D: TRBD1
size: -
DNA: TGTGCCAGCCTATCAGGGGACAGGGCTATAAACGAGCAGTACTTC
CDR3: CASLSGDRAINEQYF